This TCR beta chain emerged from a study of identical twins. Findings and caveats of the study: Models underpredicted monozygotic twin sharing of out-of-frame TCR alpha. Abundant cord blood beta clonotypes carried fewer insertions; memory repertoires showed none.

The V gene's germline CDR1 is SEHNR and CDR2 FQNEAQ (reference sequence). The CDR3 totals 17 residues. The junction had 3 bases not matched to a gene; V was cut back by 0 bases and J by 2 bases. This clonotype was seen a handful of times. Its antigen is not known. Template switching introduced a universal primer site, and the cDNA bore unique molecular identifiers. From the 5' RACE reads, TCRdb called clonotypes with MiXCR, one entry per CDR3 protein. The data contain fewer than 500,000 distinct CDR3 sequences, around an eighth of them seen just once; the ten biggest clones take up more than 0.8%. A further study also used this sample, focusing on yellow fever vaccine responses in identical twins. That source reports: Vaccine-induced T cell responses in twins were reportedly observed to appear partly convergent, partly personalized.

The rearrangement links TRBV7-9 to TRBJ2-3; TRBD2 agrees at 12 bases. The receptor's source is a woman under 30 in good health. Sequences were obtained from CD4+ T cells sorted from blood. This chain's CDR3 is CASSLAGLAGFTDTQYF. As DNA, the CDR3 is TGTGCCAGCAGCTTAGCAGGACTAGCGGGATTCACAGATACGCAGTATTTT.